This T cell receptor beta chain comes out of a study of blood T cell repertoires in COVID-19. Study as a whole: Specimens from acute and convalescent COVID-19 originated in the United States, Italy and Spain. Nucleic acid was either cDNA or gDNA, and it came from T cells, B-cell-depleted T cells, or PBMCs.

Under the authors' procedure: It was from reference gene primer amplification that nucleated cell counts were estimated. Only in-frame clones appear in the TCRdb table, and some are missing; sequencing was by immunoSEQ multiplex PCR. Clonal size and the V and J genes are those of that table, whereas D and trimming came from the DNA. There are about 400,000 clones in the sample; about 90% occur only once, and about 2.1% lies in the top ten. The sample consisted of PBMCs or T cells enriched from blood (not recorded which). This clonotype originated in a young woman with acute COVID-19.

The CDR3 loop is CSVVTANYGYTF. As DNA, the CDR3 is TGCAGCGTTGTAACGGCTAACTATGGCTACACCTTC. The chain couples TRBV29-1 to TRBJ1-2; D remains unclear. Germline lookup yields CDR1 SQVTM and CDR2 ANQGSEA. The CDR3 is 12 residues long. V dropped 4 bases and J dropped 0 bases, with 6 bases sitting between them. Full variable domain (remainder filled in from reference TRBV29-1 and TRBJ1-2): SAVISQKPSRDICQRGTSLTIQCQVDSQVTMMFWYRQQPGQSLTLIATANQGSEATYESGFVIDKFPISRPNLTFSTLTVSNMSPEDSSIYLCSVVTANYGYTFGSGTRLTVV.